This TCR beta chain was recorded in a study of CD8+ T cells in alopecia areata. Study-level points and caveats: Across lesional scalp, and particularly alopecia totalis/universalis, clonality surpassed that of normal scalp. Patients shared TCRs less clearly than mice did, possibly for HLA-related reasons.

As to this clone: Its target is unknown.

cDNA reverse transcribed from extracted RNA served as the sequencing template. The data were produced by immunoSEQ multiplex PCR, yet TCRdb's version contains in-frame clones alone and is incomplete. The table has about 110,000 clones, over 55% seen once; the top ten hold 20% to 30%. The V segment lost 2 bases and the J segment 5 bases; nucleotides outside the gene matches: 5. The CDR3 extends over 14 amino acids. Looked up from germline, CDR1 is SGHTA and CDR2 is FQGTGA. Obtained from alopecia areata patients were lesional scalp punch biopsies along with peripheral blood. Using a FACSAria, the CD4+ and CD8+ T cells were sorted from the PBMCs.

The specimen was NKG2D-low CD8+ T cells sorted from blood. The sequence came from a human donor with alopecia areata. This sequence joins TRBV7-3 and TRBJ2-5; 7 nucleotides line up with TRBD2. The CDR3 sequence is CASSLGTTIETQYF. In DNA form, the CDR3 reads TGTGCCAGCAGCTTAGGGACTACCATCGAGACCCAGTACTTC.